These 13 T cell receptor beta chains were sequenced from one sample in a study of T-cell memory formation after mild COVID-19. MiXCR, applied by TCRdb to the 5' RACE reads, yields one record per CDR3 protein. The sample lists about 420,000 distinct CDR3 sequences, less than 25% seen once, with about an eighth in the top ten. Sequenced input: PBMCs or a T cell subset sorted from them (not recorded which). These receptors all stem from an adult woman who had mild COVID-19 (a few samples of this study predate the infection). Cell type and time point are not known.

The chain is built from TRBV5-1 and TRBJ1-1, with D unclear. Trimming took 2 bases from V and 5 from J, leaving 16 bases between them. This CDR3 comprises 15 residues. The germline V gene encodes CDR1 SGHRS and CDR2 YFSETQ. This CDR3 is CASSFVSVGGTEAFF. The CDR3 nucleotides read TGCGCCAGCAGCTTCGTCTCTGTGGGAGGGACTGAAGCTTTCTTT.

In this sample, this clonotype turned up many times. The V and J genes are TRBV5-1 and TRBJ2-1, with D maybe TRBD2 (6 bases). The CDR3 loop spans 13 amino acids. Germline CDR1 is SGHRS and CDR2 is YFSETQ. V was pared by 4 bases and J by 9 bases, with 14 bases between. The CDR3, as DNA: TGCGCCAGCAGCCCCAGCGGGTATGGTGAGCAGTTCTTC. Protein sequence: CASSPSGYGEQFF.

The chain is built from TRBV7-2 and TRBJ2-1; 12 nucleotides align to TRBD2. Trimming took 3 bases from V and 8 from J; bases not matched to a gene: 20. Per the germline V gene, CDR1 is SGHTA and CDR2 is FQGNSA. The CDR3 is 20 amino acids. DNA for the CDR3: TGTGCCAGCAGCTTGAATCGCGGGGCTAGCGGGAGGGGAGGGGTTGATGAGCAGTTCTTC. Amino acid sequence: CASSLNRGASGRGGVDEQFF.

The J gene is TRBJ2-7, the V gene TRBV5-1; D is undetermined. Germline lookup yields CDR1 SGHRS and CDR2 YFSETQ. V lost 0 bases to trimming and J lost 1 base, with 11 bases between them. The CDR3 covers 15 residues. The CDR3 loop is CASSLDSSMSYEQYF. In DNA form, the CDR3 reads TGCGCCAGCAGCTTGGATTCCTCCATGTCCTACGAGCAGTACTTC.

The chain recombines TRBV2 with TRBJ1-2; 9 bases agree with TRBD1. Looked up from germline, CDR1 is SNHLY and CDR2 is FYNNEI. The CDR3 has 13 residues. The ends lost 6 bases at V and 6 bases at J; junction bases unmatched: 5. The CDR3 here is CASRGTGGDGYTF. The CDR3 DNA is TGTGCCAGCAGAGGTACAGGGGGCGATGGCTACACCTTC.

The chain couples TRBV10-2 to TRBJ2-5; TRBD2 might be the D (6 bases). Germline CDR1 is WSHSY and CDR2 is SAAADI. The CDR3 contains 19 residues. With 3 bases removed from V and 4 bases from J, the gap between germline ends came to 27 bases. Written as DNA, the CDR3 is TGCGCCAGCAGTGATAAAAGGAGGGTCCAGTGGCGGGATGGAGAGACCCAGTACTTC. It encodes CASSDKRRVQWRDGETQYF.

The V gene is TRBV7-9, the J gene TRBJ1-1; D not resolved. This CDR3 spans 14 amino acids. Trimming took 2 bases from V and 1 from J, leaving 8 bases between them. The germline V gene encodes CDR1 SEHNR and CDR2 FQNEAQ (reference sequence). This CDR3 is CASSLRNRNTEAFF. CDR3 nucleotide sequence: TGTGCCAGCAGCTTAAGAAACAGGAACACTGAAGCTTTCTTT.

This rearrangement joins TRBV7-9 to TRBJ2-1; 10 nucleotides align to TRBD1. The germline gives CDR1 SEHNR, CDR2 FQNEAQ (reference sequence). The CDR3 sequence is 14 residues long. V lost 5 bases and J lost 7; bases outside the gene matches: 5. CDR3: CASSVRQGANEQFF. In nucleotides, the CDR3 is TGTGCCAGCAGCGTCCGACAGGGGGCGAATGAGCAGTTCTTC.

The chain combines TRBV24-1 with TRBJ2-5; D perhaps matches TRBD2 (5 bases). The CDR3 spans 15 residues. V shed 2 bases and J shed 1 base, with 10 bases lying between them. From germline, CDR1 is KGHDR and CDR2 SFDVKD. The CDR3 spells CATSDSERPQETQYF. CDR3 DNA: TGTGCCACCAGTGATTCGGAGCGGCCCCAAGAGACCCAGTACTTC.

The table lists this clonotype with a few counts. The chain combines TRBV5-1 with TRBJ2-1; D call uncertain. The CDR3 is 14 amino acids. Deletions cut 1 base from V and 0 bases from J, with 5 bases between. Germline-derived CDR1 and CDR2 are SGHRS and YFSETQ. In DNA, the CDR3 is TGCGCCAGCAGCTTGATTCCCTCCTACAATGAGCAGTTCTTC. Translated, it gives CASSLIPSYNEQFF.

V gene TRBV21-1 combines with J gene TRBJ2-1; TRBD2, the table's D call, was not compared with the DNA. TRBV21-1 is an annotated pseudogene. The length of the CDR3 is 17 residues. DNA for the CDR3: TGTGCCAGCAGCAAACCACTAGCCGCGGCTTCCTACAATGAGCAGTTCTTC. Translating it yields CASSKPLAAASYNEQFF.

In its sample, this clonotype was seen a few times. The chain is built from TRBV6-5 and TRBJ1-2, with D hard to call. CDR1 and CDR2 (germline): MNHEY, SVGAGI. V was trimmed by 2 bases and J by 4 bases, leaving 14 bases between them. This CDR3 has 15 residues. CDR3 sequence: CASSYRRQLTYGYTF. CDR3 in DNA: TGTGCCAGCAGTTACCGACGGCAGTTGACCTATGGCTACACCTTC.

This clonotype has only a few counts. This rearrangement joins TRBV6-6 to TRBJ1-2, with 12 bases lining up with TRBD1. CDR1 is MNHNY, CDR2 SVGAGI, per germline (reference sequence). The CDR3 runs 14 residues. V lost 6 bases, J lost 7 bases, and 6 bases stayed unmatched. DNA for the CDR3: TGTGCCAGCAGAATCGGGACAGGGGGCGCTGGCTACACCTTC. It codes for CASRIGTGGAGYTF.